The TCR beta chain under discussion was sequenced for a study of cytomegalovirus exposure and HLA in healthy donors listed by TCRdb under 2017. As for the study more broadly: An earlier analysis of several hundred of the donors reported about 290 Gb of sequence data and 100 million to 130 million unique TCR beta sequences from about 180 million T cells. Roughly 300 gigabases of sequencing data and 70 million to 100 million unique TCR sequences made up an early release that covered roughly 670 HLA-typed donors. Of the 300 to 400 genotyped donors, over 65% fell in the genetic ancestry cluster associated with self-reported Caucasian donors. The study aimed to test whether signatures of past pathogen exposure could be identified by cataloging public T cell receptors. The study used immunosequencing to profile the T cell repertoires of 666 subjects and linked those repertoires to cytomegalovirus serostatus. Besides the first cohort of roughly 700 subjects, a separate validation cohort made up of 120 different subjects was used. High-throughput TCR immunosequencing, statistical association of individual TCRs with disease status, and machine learning were combined to predict cytomegalovirus infection status. In a later analysis, previously published TCR beta repertoires from several hundred donors were re-analyzed and high-resolution HLA genotyping was added so that TCR occurrence patterns could be studied. The later analysis used no new phenotypic data to find candidate immune exposures, relying instead on TCR beta sequences and their occurrence across donors. To decide whether each TCR beta V gene segment behaved as functional or pseudogenic, an earlier analysis of approximately 590 of the donors relied on high-throughput TCR beta sequencing. Donor age, sex, ethnicity and CMV serostatus were collected together with the repertoire data. In a later genetic analysis, genome-wide SNP genotypes for about three fifths of the 666 donors were used, and that subset was treated as a discovery cohort. All discovery cohort repertoires had been generated on a single sequencing platform. HLA typing covered class I and class II loci at four-digit resolution. The number of donors typed differed by locus, with 629-630 for A, B, C, DRB1 and DQB1, 522 for DQA1, over 600 for DPA1, and some 450 for DPB1. Several DR-DQ haplotypes were treated as single units for association and clustering because of strong linkage in the cohort. On average, roughly 240,000 unique TCR beta nucleotide sequences were sequenced per donor among about 400 genotyped donors of the cohort, with around 19% of those sequences being non-productive. The full study reports these points: A further reported finding was that TCR beta sequences accurately predicted the HLA-A and HLA-B alleles for most subjects in the first cohort. Assigning TCR associations to individual alleles was difficult when HLA alleles, especially DR and DQ, strongly co-occurred. In vitro tests confirmed that three of the cytomegalovirus-associated TCR beta chains recognize cytomegalovirus antigens. Only TCR beta chains were sequenced in this cohort, and the absence of alpha or paired-chain data limited detectable features. The authors suggested that the approach could potentially be generalized to other disease states and immunological phenotypes. In both the original and validation cohorts, the classifier was reported to diagnose cytomegalovirus status with high specificity and sensitivity. V-gene and J-gene trimming of TCR beta chains was associated with a missense DCLRE1C variant in a later genetic analysis, and the association was replicated in an independent cohort. In a later analysis, most CMV-associated TCR beta chains were found to appear HLA-restricted, with HLA associations seemingly driven largely by CMV exposure. Sequencing depth was assumed to be roughly uniform across donors in the presence/absence analyses, though that assumption may not hold. According to a later genetic analysis, donors in an Asian-associated ancestry cluster had fewer N-insertions in productive TCRs than the approximately 700-donor mean. The study listed 164 TCR beta chains as associated with cytomegalovirus. A later analysis associated 15,000 to 20,000 TCR beta sequences with specific HLA alleles at a false discovery rate of 0.05. Because some donors lacked HLA typing at each locus, the association tests relied only on the typed subset. A group of highly shared sequence variants was considered likely to be a technical artifact of the sequencing pipeline. Linkage disequilibrium might explain the correlated functional status among segregating V segments, but an unknown experimental factor could not be ruled out. While some public TCRs were present in many individuals, most TCR sequences turned up only very rarely across donors. Several of the top co-occurrence clusters appeared to be linked to parvovirus B19, influenza, CMV and Epstein-Barr virus, according to a later analysis. Some IMGT-functional V segments, including TRBV6-2 and TRBV6-3, could not be told apart with the 87-base-pair reads, so those segments were excluded. In a later analysis, the rate of TCR association differed among HLA loci, with DRB1 alleles having the most associated TCRs and HLA-C alleles having the fewest. Immune exposure information for the cohort was limited to CMV serostatus. Broadly in line with IMGT annotations, most TCR beta V segments showed up in productive rearrangements about 87% or about 30% of the time in an earlier analysis of several hundred of the donors. In a later analysis, HLA-associated TCR beta chains showed more clonal expansion and lower generation probabilities than non-associated chains that were equally common. Because counts were too low, roughly 18 rarely observed V segments, including chromosome 9 orphons, were left out of the earlier analysis of about 620 of the donors.

Of note for this clone: The specificity of this receptor is unknown. No base quality values were provided; no much bigger clone lies one nucleotide off.

In total, just over 650 healthy bone marrow donors made up the cohort. At the time of sampling, all cohort members were nominally healthy, though unrecorded immune exposures were likely present. The donor tested CMV seropositive, placing the donor among the approximately 310 seropositive members of the cohort. Every donor gave a peripheral blood sample, and the peripheral blood mononuclear cells from that sample were used for TCR beta sequencing. The Qiagen DNeasy Blood Extraction Kit was used to extract genomic DNA from the blood cell samples. The CDR1 and CDR2 encoded by the germline V gene are SGHAT and FQNNGV. Between the V and J ends, shortened by 5 bases and 4 bases respectively, the junction contains 17 bases. The cysteine opens and the phenylalanine closes a CDR3 of 15 amino acids. Left in the record is the CDR3 DNA by itself, 45 bases read in frame from the first base. The library was built by means of the immunoSEQ multiplex PCR assay. For the multiplex PCR, a mixture combining 60 forward primers for TCR Vbeta segments and 13 reverse primers for TCR Jbeta segments was used. The CDR3 region of rearranged TCR beta genes was amplified from genomic DNA with a multiplex PCR assay. The amplified TCR beta libraries were sequenced on the Illumina HiSeq System as 87-base-pair reads. The published analysis was carried out like this. Across the 670 or so repertoires, a later analysis counted some 80 million unique TCR beta chains, roughly 11 million of which were shared by at least two donors. Raw reads were error-corrected and collapsed into unique sequences with a nearest-neighbor algorithm that merged closely related sequences to remove PCR and sequencing errors. To assign V, D and J gene segments, CDR3 sequences were aligned to IMGT reference sequences. For a sequence to be retained, at least a six-nucleotide match to both a V gene segment and a J gene segment was required. A rearrangement was called productive if the CDR3 had no stop codons and remained in frame with V and J, and every other rearrangement was called non-productive. Following IMGT convention, CDR3 was defined as the stretch from the second conserved V-encoded cysteine up to the conserved J-encoded phenylalanine. The earlier analysis of about 530 of the donors excluded any sequence lacking an unambiguous match to a single V gene segment. In an earlier analysis of about 590 of the donors, a V segment was called functional when productive rearrangements were above 56.7%, and segregating when the standard deviation between donors exceeded 5%. A statistical classification framework was built to diagnose cytomegalovirus status from the catalog of TCR beta chain sequences. In a later analysis, V and J genes were assigned by comparing TCR nucleotide sequences against IMGT/GENE-DB human TR gene sequences. A later analysis assigned CDR3 sequences and most-parsimonious VDJ recombination scenarios with the TCRdist pipeline. In a later analysis, each TCR beta chain was defined by its CDR3 amino acid sequence together with its V-gene family, and reads without a unique V-gene family were excluded. To address suspected cross-contamination and a sequencing artifact, a later analysis removed approximately 600 highly shared, low-generation-probability nucleotide sequences. A later analysis calculated a clonal expansion index for each public chain from normalized within-repertoire ranks of inferred template counts. A later analysis computed generation probabilities with a VDJ recombination model fitted to out-of-frame rearrangements, and checked the results against IGoR. In a later analysis, TCR-TCR, TCR-HLA and TCR-CMV co-occurrence was scored with hypergeometric tests, and a repertoire-size bias correction was applied to TCR pairs. In a later analysis, false discovery rates were estimated by permuting HLA or CMV assignments 20 times. A later analysis grouped co-occurring TCRs with DBSCAN, adding TCRdist sequence similarity when clustering within HLA-allele-positive subsets. Repertoires with fewer than 30,000 or more than 120,000 public chains, plus five repertoires with anomalous nucleotide sharing, were excluded from co-occurrence clustering. TCRdb limited this immuneACCESS table to in-frame rearrangements with V and J called. A share of clones is missing; checked studies link under half to unresolved V genes, and the rest is unexplained. That table is the source of V, J and clone size, and D and trimming were worked out from the DNA. In this sample the table shows 170,000 or so clones, 84% of which occur a single time. The ten top clones hold about 4.9% of the sample.

The clonotype comes from a girl under 18 in good health and CMV-seropositive. The sequencing sample was made of PBMCs. The chain is made from TRBV11-2 and TRBJ1-1, and the D gene may be TRBD1, 5 bases matching. The nucleotide sequence is given as TGTGCCAGCAGCGTACAACAGGTTCGTGCCACTGAAGCTTTCTTT. Its protein product is CASSVQQVRATEAFF. Reference TRBV11-2 and TRBJ1-1 genes cover what lies past the CDR3, so the full variable domain is EAGVAQSPRYKIIEKRQSVAFWCNPISGHATLYWYQQILGQGPKLLIQFQNNGVVDDSQLPKDRFSAERLKGVDSTLKIQPAKLEDSAVYLCASSVQQVRATEAFFGQGTRLTVV.